This note documents a single T cell receptor beta chain sequence. The data belong to a study of blood T cell repertoires in COVID-19. About the study: From the United States, Italy and Spain came samples of acute and convalescent COVID-19. In each case, the material was cDNA or gDNA derived from T cells, B-cell-depleted T cells, or PBMCs.

Trimming pared 4 bases from V and 2 bases from J, leaving 18 bases between. Germline CDR1 SGHNT, CDR2 YYREEE (reference sequence). The CDR3 consists of 16 residues. Original processing notes: Counts of nucleated cells, estimated from reference gene primer amplification, were obtained. Here immunoSEQ multiplex PCR was the method, and the copy in TCRdb shows in-frame clones only, minus some. The DNA was the basis for D and trimming; V, J and clone size are from that table. The sample includes fewer than 20,000 clones, 85% to 90% of them seen just once. The sequencing sample was made of peripheral blood. The TCR comes from a human donor in a cohort sampled during active COVID-19. The rearrangement uses TRBV5-4 and TRBJ2-5; no definite D call. CDR3 sequence: CASSRPGVARQETQYF. CDR3 in DNA: TGTGCCAGCAGCCGTCCTGGCGTAGCCCGACAAGAGACCCAGTACTTC. The full variable domain, its missing parts supplied by reference TRBV5-4 and TRBJ2-5, is ETGVTQSPTHLIKTRGQQVTLRCSSQSGHNTVSWYQQALGQGPQFIFQYYREEENGRGNFPPRFSGLQFPNYSSELNVNALELDDSALYLCASSRPGVARQETQYFGPGTRLLVL.